The next 26 T cell receptor beta chains were all read from a single sample in a study of blood T cell repertoires in COVID-19. Here immunoSEQ multiplex PCR was the method, and the copy in TCRdb shows in-frame clones only, minus some. The sample yields about 220,000 clones, 90% seen once. Sequenced sample: PBMCs or T cells enriched from blood (not recorded which). The receptors come from a man aged 25 to 40 who had been exposed to COVID-19.

The CDR3 coding sequence is TGTGCCAGCAGCACCTCGGGACTAGCGGGGGCGGGGCACAGAGATACGCAGTATTTT. Its translation is CASSTSGLAGAGHRDTQYF. V gene TRBV7-9 combines with J gene TRBJ2-3; 14 bases are shared with TRBD2. This CDR3 is built from 19 residues. J was trimmed by 5 bases and V by 5 bases; bases with no gene match: 15. CDR1 is SEHNR, CDR2 FQNEAQ, per germline (reference sequence). Drawing the rest from reference TRBV7-9 and TRBJ2-3, the complete variable domain is DTGVSQNPRHKITKRGQNVTFRCDPISEHNRLYWYRQTLGQGPEFLTYFQNEAQLEKSRLLSDRFSAERPKGSFSTLEIQRTEQGDSAMYLCASSTSGLAGAGHRDTQYFGPGTRLTVL.

J is TRBJ2-5 and V is TRBV29-1; 8 nucleotides line up with TRBD2. V lost 7 bases and J lost 0; bases outside the gene matches: 4. CDR1 and CDR2 from the germline V gene are SQVTM and ANQGSEA. The CDR3 spans 13 residues. The CDR3, as DNA: TGCAGCGCGGGGGGGCCGTACCAAGAGACCCAGTACTTC. Translating it yields CSAGGPYQETQYF. Full variable domain (missing parts from reference TRBV29-1 and TRBJ2-5): SAVISQKPSRDICQRGTSLTIQCQVDSQVTMMFWYRQQPGQSLTLIATANQGSEATYESGFVIDKFPISRPNLTFSTLTVSNMSPEDSSIYLCSAGGPYQETQYFGPGTRLLVL.

The chain links TRBV5-4 to TRBJ1-1, with a tentative D call TRBD1 (6 bases). From germline, CDR1 is SGHNT and CDR2 YYREEE (reference sequence). The CDR3 length is 14 residues. V lost 0 bases to trimming and J lost 3 bases, with 9 bases between them. CDR3 bases: TGTGCCAGCAGCTTGGAGACAGGCTACACTGAAGCTTTCTTT. The encoded protein is CASSLETGYTEAFF.

This clone appeared a few times. The chain uses TRBV7-2 and TRBJ2-7, with 8 bases identical to TRBD2. The germline V gene encodes CDR1 SGHTA and CDR2 FQGNSA. With 5 bases clipped from V and 3 bases from J, the junction kept 6 bases outside the gene matches. This CDR3 region has 14 residues. CDR3 amino acids: CASSPPGGVYEQYF. The DNA of the CDR3 is TGTGCCAGCAGCCCGCCCGGGGGGGTCTACGAGCAGTACTTC.

The chain employs TRBV11-2 and TRBJ2-5, with D possibly matching TRBD2 (6 bases). Germline lookup yields CDR1 SGHAT and CDR2 FQNNGV. This CDR3 region has 13 residues. Trimming left V 4 bases short and J 5 bases short, with 11 bases between. CDR3 sequence (DNA): TGTGCCAGCAGCTCGGGAGACTTGGAGACCCAGTACTTC. It encodes CASSSGDLETQYF.

The gene calls are TRBV10-2 and TRBJ1-2, with a tentative D call TRBD1 (5 bases). Germline V gene data show CDR1 as WSHSY and CDR2 as SAAADI. This CDR3 is built from 15 residues. Trimming pared 0 bases from V and 3 bases from J, leaving 11 bases between. The CDR3 DNA is TGCGCCAGCAGTGAGTCGGTCAGGGCGGACTATGGCTACACCTTC. As protein: CASSESVRADYGYTF.

The chain carries TRBV16 and TRBJ1-4; a possible D gene is TRBD1 (5 bases). From germline, CDR1 is KGHSY and CDR2 FQNENV. The V end lost 1 base, the J end lost 5 bases, and 11 bases lay between the germline ends. The CDR3 sequence is 15 residues long. CDR3 amino acids: CASSQLGLGNEKLFF. The CDR3 coding sequence is TGTGCCAGCAGCCAATTGGGACTGGGAAATGAAAAACTGTTTTTT.

The V and J genes are TRBV5-1 and TRBJ1-3; D is unresolved. Germline values: CDR1 SGHRS, CDR2 YFSETQ. V dropped 6 bases and J dropped 0 bases, with 10 bases sitting between them. CDR3 length equals 14 residues. The chain's CDR3 is CASKDGGSGNTIYF. CDR3 DNA sequence: TGCGCCAGCAAAGACGGCGGCTCTGGAAACACCATATATTTT.

The rearrangement uses TRBV27 and TRBJ2-5; possible D gene TRBD2, 5 bases. From germline, CDR1 is MNHEY and CDR2 SMNVEV (reference sequence). Deletions cut 6 bases from V and 5 bases from J, with 19 bases between. The length of the CDR3 is 15 residues. Here the CDR3 DNA reads TGTGCCAGCAGCCTATACGGAGAGGGCGGGGAGACCCAGTACTTC. It codes for CASSLYGEGGETQYF.

The sample holds one count of this clone. V gene TRBV19 combines with J gene TRBJ1-1; tentatively, D is TRBD1 (6 bases). Per the germline V gene, CDR1 is LNHDA and CDR2 is SQIVND (reference sequence). The CDR3 has 14 amino acids. Trimming took off 6 bases at V and 0 bases at J, with 11 bases between the two ends. CDR3: CASRLTGLNTEAFF. The CDR3 DNA sequence: TGTGCCAGTAGGTTGACAGGACTGAACACTGAAGCTTTCTTT.

V usage is TRBV5-1 and J usage is TRBJ2-7, with 9 bases that match TRBD1. Germline V gives CDR1 SGHRS, CDR2 YFSETQ. There are 13 residues in the CDR3. V was clipped by 7 bases and J by 5 bases; unmatched bases: 7. CDR3 residues: CASWGDRANEQYF. The CDR3 DNA follows: TGCGCCAGCTGGGGGGACAGGGCGAACGAGCAGTACTTC.

The J gene is TRBJ2-2, the V gene TRBV7-7; a possible D gene is TRBD2 (5 bases). This CDR3 spans 19 amino acids. Trimming took 4 bases from V and 3 from J, leaving 24 bases between them. CDR1 SSHAT and CDR2 FNYEAQ come from the germline V gene (reference sequence). The DNA for the CDR3 is TGTGCCAGCAGCTCCGAACCGTCTAGCCGTAGGACGGACACCGGGGAGCTGTTTTTT. Residues: CASSSEPSSRRTDTGELFF.

This clone was counted a single time. V and J are TRBV27 and TRBJ2-3; TRBD2 matches at 7 bases. The V gene's germline CDR1 is MNHEY and CDR2 SMNVEV (reference sequence). Unmatched junction bases numbered 3, after V lost 2 bases and J lost 1 base. CDR3 length: 15 residues. The CDR3 reads CASSLLAGGTDTQYF. CDR3 nucleotide sequence: TGTGCCAGCAGTTTACTGGCGGGGGGCACAGATACGCAGTATTTT.

The chain joins TRBV27 to TRBJ1-1; possibly TRBD1 for D (5 bases). In germline, CDR1 is MNHEY, CDR2 SMNVEV (reference sequence). V dropped 6 bases and J dropped 1 base, with 15 bases sitting between them. The CDR3 consists of 15 residues. The chain's CDR3 is CASRSGPQGNTEAFF. CDR3 in DNA: TGTGCCAGCAGGAGTGGCCCTCAGGGGAACACTGAAGCTTTCTTT.

The chain is built from TRBV29-1 and TRBJ2-7; 10 bases are a match to TRBD1. The V gene end was trimmed by 4 bases and the J gene end by 4 bases; junction bases not matched to a gene: 1. The CDR3 runs to 12 residues. Germline CDR1 SQVTM, CDR2 ANQGSEA. This CDR3 is CSVGQGAYEQYF. The CDR3 DNA is TGCAGCGTTGGACAGGGGGCTTACGAGCAGTACTTC.

This chain uses TRBV6-5 with TRBJ2-3; tentative D call: TRBD2 (7 bases). The germline V gene has CDR1 MNHEY and CDR2 SVGAGI. The CDR3 extends over 14 amino acids. V gave up 6 bases and J gave up 0 bases, with 10 bases separating them. In nucleotides, the CDR3 is TGTGCCAGCAGGCGGGGGCCGAGCACAGATACGCAGTATTTT. Translating gives CASRRGPSTDTQYF.

V gene TRBV4-1 combines with J gene TRBJ2-5, with 11 bases matching TRBD2. Trimming cost V 4 bases and J 4 bases; bases outside gene matches: 8. CDR3 size: 16 residues. The germline CDR1 and CDR2 sequences are MGHRA and YSYEKL. The CDR3 spells CASSPEGLAERETQYF. The CDR3 coding sequence is TGCGCCAGCAGCCCAGAGGGACTAGCGGAAAGAGAGACCCAGTACTTC.

This chain joins TRBV30 and TRBJ1-5; perhaps TRBD1 as D (6 bases). V dropped 3 bases and J dropped 4 bases, with 10 bases sitting between them. Germline V gives CDR1 GTSNPN, CDR2 SVGIG (reference sequence). CDR3 length equals 13 residues. The chain's CDR3 is CAWSGTGNQPQHF. Here the CDR3 DNA reads TGTGCCTGGAGCGGAACAGGGAATCAGCCCCAGCATTTT.

The chain carries TRBV12-5 and TRBJ1-3; D gene uncertain. The CDR3 is 18 amino acids. CDR1 LGHNT and CDR2 FRNRAP come from the germline V gene. With 0 bases removed from V and 0 bases from J, the gap between germline ends came to 15 bases. The CDR3 region has the DNA TGTGCTAGTGGTTTGGTACTGGAGATAGGCAACTCTGGAAACACCATATATTTT. The encoded protein is CASGLVLEIGNSGNTIYF. The whole variable domain, remainder taken from reference TRBV12-5 and TRBJ1-3, is DARVTQTPRHKVTEMGQEVTMRCQPILGHNTVFWYRQTMMQGLELLAYFRNRAPLDDSGMPKDRFSAEMPDATLATLKIQPSEPRDSAVYFCASGLVLEIGNSGNTIYFGEGSWLTVV.

This chain connects TRBV29-1 to TRBJ2-1, with TRBD1 as a possible D gene (5 bases). The V end lost 5 bases, the J end lost 9 bases, and 11 bases lay between the germline ends. Germline loops: CDR1 SQVTM, CDR2 ANQGSEA. There are 11 residues in the CDR3. CDR3 coding DNA: TGCAGCGTTAGTCAGGGCCGTGAGCAGTTCTTC. Translating it yields CSVSQGREQFF.

The chain carries TRBV20-1 and TRBJ2-5; D unresolved. Germline CDR1 reads DFQATT; CDR2 reads SNEGSKA (reference sequence). This CDR3 is built from 11 residues. V was cut by 6 bases and J by 3 bases, with 8 bases left in between. CDR3 DNA sequence: TGCAGTGCCAAGCCCGAAGAGACCCAGTACTTC. Encoded protein: CSAKPEETQYF.

This rearrangement joins TRBV4-3 to TRBJ1-3; D may be TRBD1 (5 bases). Germline CDR1 LGHNA, CDR2 YSLEER. There are 18 residues in the CDR3. Trimming took 1 base from V and 0 from J, leaving 16 bases between them. The CDR3 loop reads CASSQASRGEASGNTIYF. CDR3 in DNA: TGCGCCAGCAGCCAAGCAAGCCGGGGGGAGGCCTCTGGAAACACCATATATTTT.

The chain carries TRBV4-1 and TRBJ2-7; D gene unclear. This CDR3 spans 16 amino acids. The V end was cut by 1 base, the J end by 1 base, with 14 bases between. Germline lookup yields CDR1 MGHRA and CDR2 YSYEKL. CDR3 protein: CASSQVTNSRSYEQYF. The CDR3 DNA reads as TGCGCCAGCAGCCAAGTGACGAACAGCCGATCCTACGAGCAGTACTTC.

The rearrangement joins TRBV19 to TRBJ2-7, with unresolved D. The CDR3 is made up of 15 amino acids. Trimming removed 6 bases from V and 0 bases from J, with 15 bases in between. Germline loops: CDR1 LNHDA, CDR2 SQIVND (reference sequence). The DNA of the CDR3 is TGTGCCAGTAGCATGGCCCTACTAAGCTCCTACGAGCAGTACTTC. Translating gives CASSMALLSSYEQYF.

The chain links TRBV7-9 to TRBJ2-5; no clear D. The CDR3 has 15 amino acids. Germline CDR1 and CDR2: SEHNR and FQNEAQ (reference sequence). The ends were cut back, 5 bases at V and 2 bases at J, with 15 bases in the middle. As DNA, the CDR3 is TGTGCCAGCAGCCCGATCGGGTTTAAGCAAGAGACCCAGTACTTC. Translating gives CASSPIGFKQETQYF.

This sequence joins TRBV5-1 and TRBJ2-7, with TRBD1 matching 7 bases. Looked up from germline, CDR1 is SGHRS and CDR2 is YFSETQ. The V and J ends lost 1 base and 2 bases, in that order; junction bases with no gene match: 21. This CDR3 region has 20 residues. CDR3 coding DNA: TGCGCCAGCAGCTTGCTGATCTTCATGAATGGACAGGCGTTAACCTACGAGCAGTACTTC. Protein sequence: CASSLLIFMNGQALTYEQYF.